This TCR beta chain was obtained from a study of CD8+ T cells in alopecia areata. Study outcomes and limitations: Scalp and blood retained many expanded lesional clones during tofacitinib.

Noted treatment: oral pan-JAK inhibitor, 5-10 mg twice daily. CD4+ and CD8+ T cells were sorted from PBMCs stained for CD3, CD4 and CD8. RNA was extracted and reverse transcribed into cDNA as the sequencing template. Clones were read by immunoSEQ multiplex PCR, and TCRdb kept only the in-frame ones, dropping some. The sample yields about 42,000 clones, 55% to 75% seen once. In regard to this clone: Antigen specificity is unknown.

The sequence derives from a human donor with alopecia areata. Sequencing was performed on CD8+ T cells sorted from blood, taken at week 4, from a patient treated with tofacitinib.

Written as DNA, the CDR3 is TGTGCCAGCAGCCCAATGGAGGGCGTGGCCGAGCAGTACTTC. This codes for CASSPMEGVAEQYF. The chain carries TRBV6-6 and TRBJ2-7, with a weak D call TRBD2 (6 bases). Germline CDR1 MNHNY, CDR2 SVGAGI (reference sequence). V lost 6 bases, J lost 6 bases, and 18 bases lay in between. The length of the CDR3 is 14 residues.